These T cell receptor beta chains were read from a single sample in a study of STAT3 mutations in large granular lymphocyte leukemia. Sequenced by immunoSEQ multiplex PCR; TCRdb stores in-frame clones only, minus some. Of some 28,000 clones in the sample, about 74% are singletons; the top ten hold over 25%. Sequencing was performed on peripheral blood mononuclear cells. All receptors derive from a woman in her forties or fifties with T-cell large granular lymphocyte leukemia. Some clones in this sample may be carry-over from other donors' samples. Both conserved end residues are part of each CDR3. Fields, in order: J gene, D gene, V gene, CDR3 protein. A D gene is named only where the DNA matches it firmly.

>TRBJ2-6|.|TRBV27
CASSSITGANVLTF
>TRBJ2-3|.|TRBV29-1
CSVGAANTQYF
>TRBJ1-2|TRBD1|TRBV27
CASSPHPGQGVYGYTF
>TRBJ2-2|TRBD2|TRBV18
CASSPELAGGPDGELFF
>TRBJ2-2|.|TRBV27
CASRAGGNTGELFF
>TRBJ2-7|TRBD2|TRBV7-2
CASSLGGTSDYEQYF
>TRBJ1-4|.|TRBV30
CAWSRGRGNEKLFF
>TRBJ2-7|.|TRBV5-1
CASSLSSYEQYF
>TRBJ2-1|TRBD1|TRBV18
CASSPLGQATYNEQFF
>TRBJ2-3|TRBD2|TRBV7-3
CASSPGRAPYTDTQYF